Each of the 26 T cell receptor beta chains below was sequenced from the same sample in a study of beta chain features in type 1 diabetes. Whole-study results and caveats: Among patients with Type 1 diabetes, TCRB CDR3s were moderately but significantly shorter in every one of the four CD4+ subsets.

Reverse transcribing all isolated RNA meant expressed TCRB transcripts were sequenced. Sequenced by immunoSEQ multiplex PCR; TCRdb stores in-frame clones only, minus some. In the table there are some 150,000 clones, 13% of which are singletons. These receptors' antigens are unknown. What was sequenced was central memory CD4+ T cells from blood. The receptors shown here come from a man between 18 and 29 years old with type 1 diabetes.

This clone was found a few times. The chain is built from TRBV5-1 and TRBJ2-3; D remains unclear. Germline V gene sequence: CDR1 SGHRS, CDR2 YFSETQ. This CDR3 has 14 residues. Trimming pared 1 base from V and 3 bases from J, leaving 9 bases between. CDR3 coding DNA: TGCGCCAGCAGCTTGTTGGTGGGGACAGATACGCAGTATTTT. Its translation is CASSLLVGTDTQYF. The variable domain in full, with the rest retrieved from reference TRBV5-1 and TRBJ2-3, is KAGVTQTPRYLIKTRGQQVTLSCSPISGHRSVSWYQQTPGQGLQFLFEYFSETQRNKGNFPGRFSGRQFSNSRSEMNVSTLELGDSALYLCASSLLVGTDTQYFGPGTRLTVL.

The rearrangement uses TRBV2 and TRBJ1-4, with TRBD1 as a possible D gene (6 bases). The CDR3 is made up of 14 amino acids. The V gene lost 6 bases and the J gene lost 10 bases, with 18 bases spanning the gap. Germline values: CDR1 SNHLY, CDR2 FYNNEI. This CDR3 is CASRTTWDNGKLFF. The CDR3 DNA is TGTGCCAGCAGAACGACCTGGGACAACGGAAAACTGTTTTTT.

The chain joins TRBV5-4 to TRBJ1-5; 10 nucleotides agree with TRBD1. There are 15 residues in the CDR3. Losses at the gene ends were 4 bases for V and 6 bases for J; bases not matched to a gene: 7. Per the germline V gene, CDR1 is SGHNT and CDR2 is YYREEE (reference sequence). CDR3 sequence (DNA): TGTGCCAGCAGCATAGGGACAGGGGATTTTCAGCCCCAGCATTTT. Translation gives CASSIGTGDFQPQHF.

V is TRBV12-5 and J is TRBJ2-5, with 14 positions matching TRBD2. The CDR3 length is 17 residues. Germline V gene sequence: CDR1 LGHNT, CDR2 FRNRAP. V dropped 0 bases and J dropped 5; count of bases not matched to a gene: 5. Here the CDR3 DNA reads TGTGCTAGTGGTTTGGTCCCGACTAGCGGGGGGGCTGAGACCCAGTACTTC. Encoded protein: CASGLVPTSGGAETQYF.

This clone was recorded at least ten times. In the same sample, other DNA sequences code for this CDR3. This chain uses TRBV27 with TRBJ2-5, with TRBD1 identical over 7 bases. The CDR3 has 12 residues. Losses at the gene ends were 5 bases for V and 6 bases for J; bases not matched to a gene: 3. The germline gives CDR1 MNHEY, CDR2 SMNVEV (reference sequence). The CDR3 is CASSDRAQTQYF. CDR3 in DNA: TGTGCCAGCAGTGACAGGGCTCAGACCCAGTACTTC.

The chain couples TRBV28 to TRBJ1-2, with 9 bases lining up with TRBD1. This CDR3 contains 13 residues. After removal of 4 bases from V and 7 bases from J, the junction contained 4 bases not matched to a gene. The germline CDR1 and CDR2 sequences are MDHEN and SYDVKM. The chain's CDR3 is CASSSTGGLGYTF. In DNA form, the CDR3 reads TGTGCCAGCAGTTCTACAGGGGGCCTTGGCTACACCTTC.

V gene TRBV6-6 combines with J gene TRBJ2-1; D possibly corresponds to TRBD1 (5 bases). Germline CDR1 and CDR2: MNHNY and SVGAGI (reference sequence). The V gene lost 7 bases and the J gene lost 3 bases, with 7 bases spanning the gap. The CDR3 loop spans 12 amino acids. The CDR3 DNA reads TGTGCCAGCACCGACAGCTACAATGAGCAGTTCTTC. Its protein is CASTDSYNEQFF.

This clone was seen at least ten times. CDR3 nucleotides: TGCGCCAGCAGCTTGATTGGCGGGTCCAGCTCCTACGAGCAGTACTTC. Its translation: CASSLIGGSSSYEQYF. The chain combines TRBV5-1 with TRBJ2-7, with D tentatively TRBD2 (5 bases). Deletions cut 1 base from V and 0 bases from J, with 14 bases between. Germline V CDR1 and CDR2: SGHRS, YFSETQ. This CDR3 is 16 amino acids long.

In its sample, this clone was seen a few times. The chain links TRBV4-1 to TRBJ2-3, with 8 positions matching TRBD2. This CDR3 comprises 16 residues. Per germline, CDR1 MGHRA and CDR2 YSYEKL. Germline trimming cut 1 base from V and 7 bases from J; bases unmatched to any gene: 10. The CDR3 coding sequence is TGCGCCAGCAGCCAAGGGTTGGGCGGGGGGCAAAATACGCAGTATTTT. Translating gives CASSQGLGGGQNTQYF.

The sample holds a few counts of this clone. This rearrangement joins TRBV30 to TRBJ2-5; D is possibly TRBD2 (5 bases). Trimming removed 3 bases at V and 4 bases at J, with 12 bases between. This CDR3 has 13 amino acids. CDR1 and CDR2 from the germline V gene are GTSNPN and SVGIG (reference sequence). CDR3 amino acids: CAWRVRLPETQYF. DNA of the CDR3: TGTGCCTGGAGGGTACGACTACCAGAGACCCAGTACTTC.

This chain uses TRBV15 with TRBJ1-2; D may be TRBD1 (6 bases). The CDR3 is made up of 14 amino acids. The ends were cut back, 5 bases at V and 7 bases at J, with 17 bases in the middle. CDR1 LNHNV and CDR2 YYDKDF come from the germline V gene (reference sequence). CDR3 sequence (DNA): TGTGCCACCAGCCGCCTGGAGGGGGAATCTGGCTACACCTTC. Its translation is CATSRLEGESGYTF.

This clone was detected a few times. This chain connects TRBV5-1 to TRBJ1-2; no definite D call. This CDR3 has 13 residues. In germline, CDR1 is SGHRS, CDR2 YFSETQ. The V end lost 4 bases, the J end lost 4 bases, and 11 bases lay between the germline ends. The CDR3 sequence: CASSPSDSYGYTF. Here the CDR3 DNA reads TGCGCCAGCAGCCCCTCGGATAGCTATGGCTACACCTTC.

This clone has a count of ten or more. The chain employs TRBV28 and TRBJ2-7, with 10 bases aligning to TRBD1. Germline CDR1 MDHEN, CDR2 SYDVKM. The CDR3 has 20 residues. V gave up 6 bases and J gave up 3 bases; unmatched junction bases: 23. The DNA of the CDR3 is TGTGCCAGCAGAACCGACAGGGGGCTTGTACCCAGGAGGGTCGACTACGAGCAGTACTTC. Translated: CASRTDRGLVPRRVDYEQYF.

The chain links TRBV19 to TRBJ1-1; D not certain. V was cut by 4 bases and J by 1 base, with 4 bases left in between. The length of the CDR3 is 12 residues. Germline V lookup: CDR1 LNHDA, CDR2 SQIVND (reference sequence). The DNA for the CDR3 is TGTGCCAGTAGTAAAGAGAACACTGAAGCTTTCTTT. Translating it yields CASSKENTEAFF. The whole variable domain, filled in from reference TRBV19 and TRBJ1-1, reads DGGITQSPKYLFRKEGQNVTLSCEQNLNHDAMYWYRQDPGQGLRLIYYSQIVNDFQKGDIAEGYSVSREKKESFPLTVTSAQKNPTAFYLCASSKENTEAFFGQGTRLTVV.

This clone has only a few counts. The rearrangement joins TRBV12-5 to TRBJ2-3, with D tentatively TRBD1 (5 bases). CDR1 and CDR2 (germline): LGHNT, FRNRAP. The CDR3 totals 12 residues. Trimming cost V 7 bases and J 3 bases, with 8 bases left between them. The CDR3 DNA follows: TGTGCTAGTGCCTCAGGGACAGATACGCAGTATTTT. Translating it yields CASASGTDTQYF.

This clone was found many times. The sample contains more than one DNA sequence encoding this CDR3. The V gene is TRBV30, the J gene TRBJ1-5, with D possibly being TRBD1 (5 bases). The CDR3 covers 13 residues. V was pared by 2 bases and J by 4 bases, with 9 bases between. Germline CDR1 reads GTSNPN; CDR2 reads SVGIG (reference sequence). The CDR3 nucleotides read TGTGCCTGGAGTCCCGACAGTAATCAGCCCCAGCATTTT. Its protein product is CAWSPDSNQPQHF.

The rearrangement links TRBV5-1 to TRBJ1-6; a possible D gene is TRBD1 (5 bases). Trimming removed 5 bases at V and 5 bases at J, with 14 bases between. Germline CDR1 SGHRS, CDR2 YFSETQ. CDR3 length: 15 amino acids. CDR3 protein: CASSPGWADNSPLHF. CDR3 sequence (DNA): TGCGCCAGCAGTCCAGGGTGGGCAGATAATTCACCCCTCCACTTT.

V and J are TRBV4-1 and TRBJ1-5, with D tentatively TRBD1 (6 bases). The CDR3 loop spans 19 amino acids. The V gene lost 1 base and the J gene lost 0 bases, with 19 bases spanning the gap. Germline CDR1 MGHRA, CDR2 YSYEKL. The CDR3 sequence: CASSQGGGLWDISNQPQHF. For the CDR3, the DNA is TGCGCCAGCAGCCAAGGTGGGGGCCTATGGGATATTAGCAATCAGCCCCAGCATTTT.

The rearrangement joins TRBV1 to TRBJ1-5. TRBV1 is tagged as a pseudogene. The CDR3 contains 18 residues. In nucleotides, the CDR3 is TGCACCAGCAGCCAAGATTCTCCCCGGGACGGTAGCAATCAGCCCCAGCATTTT. Translated, it gives CTSSQDSPRDGSNQPQHF.

This clone was found a few times. V is TRBV28 and J is TRBJ2-7; D possibly corresponds to TRBD2 (6 bases). Germline CDR1 is MDHEN and CDR2 is SYDVKM. This CDR3 is built from 13 residues. Trimming cost V 7 bases and J 3 bases, with 13 bases left between them. The CDR3 DNA reads as TGTGCCAGCACCTCGGGCGGGGTCTACGAGCAGTACTTC. Its protein is CASTSGGVYEQYF.

This clone occurred a few times. The chain recombines TRBV5-1 with TRBJ2-7; 7 bases match TRBD1. J was trimmed by 2 bases and V by 3 bases; bases with no gene match: 8. Per germline, CDR1 SGHRS and CDR2 YFSETQ. This CDR3 has 15 residues. DNA for the CDR3: TGCGCCAGCAGCTGGGGACAGCCAGGGACCTACGAGCAGTACTTC. Its translation is CASSWGQPGTYEQYF.

This chain joins TRBV7-9 and TRBJ2-1; D is unresolved. CDR1 and CDR2 from the germline V gene are SEHNR and FQNEAQ (reference sequence). The germline V and J ends were trimmed by 1 base and 3 bases, with 13 bases remaining between them. CDR3 length: 16 residues. CDR3 DNA: TGTGCCAGCAGCTTAGAAGGAAGCCCCGACTACAATGAGCAGTTCTTC. This sequence encodes CASSLEGSPDYNEQFF.

This clone was found many times. V gene TRBV29-1 combines with J gene TRBJ2-1, with D possibly called TRBD1 or TRBD2 (9 bases each). Germline loops: CDR1 SQVTM, CDR2 ANQGSEA. The CDR3 spans 16 residues. V gave up 7 bases and J gave up 2 bases, with 21 bases separating them. The CDR3 sequence: CSAAGGTGRPYNEQFF. The DNA of the CDR3 is TGCAGCGCTGCGGGAGGGACAGGGAGACCCTACAATGAGCAGTTCTTC.

This clone was picked up a small number of times. This chain uses TRBV6-5 with TRBJ2-5; D is unclear. V was cut by 3 bases and J by 1 base, with 6 bases left in between. The CDR3 covers 13 residues. In germline, CDR1 is MNHEY, CDR2 SVGAGI. The DNA for the CDR3 is TGTGCCAGCAGTTATACCCTCCAAGAGACCCAGTACTTC. Translating it yields CASSYTLQETQYF.

The J gene is TRBJ2-5, the V gene TRBV30; unclear D gene. Germline CDR1 GTSNPN, CDR2 SVGIG (reference sequence). The V gene lost 2 bases and the J gene lost 2 bases, with 0 bases spanning the gap. The CDR3 has 10 residues. The CDR3 region has the DNA TGTGCCTGGAGTCAAGAGACCCAGTACTTC. Protein product: CAWSQETQYF.

Concerning this clone: This same CDR3 is encoded by further DNA sequences in the sample. J is TRBJ2-7 and V is TRBV29-1; 7 positions match TRBD2. The germline CDR1 and CDR2 sequences are SQVTM and ANQGSEA. The ends lost 4 bases at V and 4 bases at J; junction bases unmatched: 7. This CDR3 has 13 residues. As DNA, the CDR3 is TGCAGCGTTGGAGAGCCCGGGAGGTACGAGCAGTACTTC. It encodes CSVGEPGRYEQYF.